What follows are 5 T cell receptor beta chains derived from one specimen sequenced in a study of PD-L1 blockade in urothelial cancer (dated by TCRdb to 2015 to 2018). According to the study, the label for this sample's time point signals: pretreatment peripheral blood. Library creation used the immunoSEQ multiplex PCR assay. Sourced from immuneACCESS, this table was stored by TCRdb with only in-frame sequences that have V and J called. A share of the clones is absent; for the studies checked, an unresolved V gene accounts for under half, and the remainder has no known explanation. Across this sample there are about 95,000 clones, with around 89% seen only once. Clones ranked in the top ten supply around 1.7% of the sample. The sample here was PBMCs, taken around atezolizumab (anti-PD-L1) treatment. The origin of the receptors is a man in his fifties or sixties with urothelial cancer.

J is TRBJ2-1 and V is TRBV5-1; 8 bases agree with TRBD2. V lost 5 bases and J lost 0; bases outside the gene matches: 4. The length of the CDR3 is 15 residues. The germline gives CDR1 SGHRS, CDR2 YFSETQ. This chain's CDR3 is CASRRSGGSYNEQFF. DNA of the CDR3: TGCGCCAGCAGACGGAGCGGGGGCTCCTACAATGAGCAGTTCTTC.

A remark on this clone: One end of the junction does not line up with germline, which may come from a read error. The chain couples TRBV6-1 to TRBJ1-4; 8 bases fit TRBD1. Looked up from germline, CDR1 is MNHNS and CDR2 is SASEGT. This CDR3 contains 13 residues. The CDR3 is CAGRQGTNEKLFF. For the CDR3, the DNA is TGTGCCGGCAGACAGGGGACTAATGAAAAACTGTTTTTT.

This chain connects TRBV7-9 to TRBJ1-2; D gene uncertain. CDR3 length equals 14 residues. The germline CDR1 and CDR2 sequences are SEHNR and FQNEAQ (reference sequence). V lost 7 bases to trimming and J lost 4 bases, with 16 bases between them. CDR3 bases: TGTGCCAGCACAGCGGCAGGAAGCCCCTATGGCTACACCTTC. This sequence encodes CASTAAGSPYGYTF. The full variable domain, in which reference TRBV7-9 and TRBJ1-2 provide the parts outside the CDR3, is DTGVSQNPRHKITKRGQNVTFRCDPISEHNRLYWYRQTLGQGPEFLTYFQNEAQLEKSRLLSDRFSAERPKGSFSTLEIQRTEQGDSAMYLCASTAAGSPYGYTFGSGTRLTVV.

This clone showed up just a few times. This chain connects TRBV19 to TRBJ1-6; weak D call: TRBD1 (5 bases). CDR1 LNHDA and CDR2 SQIVND come from the germline V gene (reference sequence). The CDR3 runs 14 residues. V was shortened by 6 bases and J by 7 bases, with 13 bases between the two germline ends. The CDR3 loop reads CASSPGGGNSPLHF. The CDR3, as DNA: TGTGCCAGTAGCCCCGGGGGGGGAAATTCACCCCTCCACTTT.

CDR3 in amino acids: CASSIRTGEAFF. The CDR3 DNA follows: TGTGCCAGTAGTATCCGGACAGGGGAAGCTTTCTTT. The V call is TRBV19, the J call TRBJ1-1; TRBD1 matches 8 bases. The germline gives CDR1 LNHDA, CDR2 SQIVND (reference sequence). The V segment lost 3 bases and the J segment 8 bases; nucleotides outside the gene matches: 2. The CDR3 has 12 residues. Using reference TRBV19 and TRBJ1-1 for the parts outside the CDR3, the full variable domain is DGGITQSPKYLFRKEGQNVTLSCEQNLNHDAMYWYRQDPGQGLRLIYYSQIVNDFQKGDIAEGYSVSREKKESFPLTVTSAQKNPTAFYLCASSIRTGEAFFGQGTRLTVV.